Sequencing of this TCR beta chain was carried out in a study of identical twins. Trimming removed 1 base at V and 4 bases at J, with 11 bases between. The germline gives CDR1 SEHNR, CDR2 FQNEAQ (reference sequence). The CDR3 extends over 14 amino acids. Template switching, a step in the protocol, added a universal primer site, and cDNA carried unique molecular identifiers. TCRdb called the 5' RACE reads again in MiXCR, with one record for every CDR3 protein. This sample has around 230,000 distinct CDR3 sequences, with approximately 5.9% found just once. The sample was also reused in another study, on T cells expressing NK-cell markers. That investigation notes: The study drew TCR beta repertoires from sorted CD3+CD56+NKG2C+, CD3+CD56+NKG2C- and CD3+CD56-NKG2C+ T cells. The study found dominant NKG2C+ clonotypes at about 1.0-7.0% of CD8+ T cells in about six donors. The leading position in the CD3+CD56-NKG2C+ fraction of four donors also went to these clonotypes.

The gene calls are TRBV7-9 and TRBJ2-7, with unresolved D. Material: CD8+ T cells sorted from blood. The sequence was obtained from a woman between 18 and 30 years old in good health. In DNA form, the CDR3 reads TGTGCCAGCAGCTTAGGTGAACAGCCGTACGAGCAGTACTTC. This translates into CASSLGEQPYEQYF.